One and the same sample provided the 16 T cell receptor beta chains below, sequenced in a study of CD8+CD57+ T cells in acquired aplastic anemia. Researchers used genomic DNA as the template to profile TCR beta VDJ and CDR3. MiXCR, applied by TCRdb to the reads, yields one record per CDR3 protein. This sample has some 170,000 distinct CDR3 sequences, with roughly 48% found just once. Sequencing was performed on sorted CD4+, CD8+, or CD8+CD57+ T cells (not recorded which) from PBMCs. The receptors stem from a human donor in good health.

The table lists this clonotype with many counts. The chain is built from TRBV27 and TRBJ1-1, with TRBD1 as a possible D gene (6 bases). The CDR3 runs 14 residues. Trimming shortened V by 6 bases and J by 10 bases, and 21 bases separated the two germline ends. The germline V gene has CDR1 MNHEY and CDR2 SMNVEV (reference sequence). The CDR3, as DNA: TGTGCCAGCAGCCCAAGAGATACAGGGAGAGGAGCTTTCTTT. Protein: CASSPRDTGRGAFF.

The chain links TRBV20-1 to TRBJ1-6; D is unclear. Trimming pared 3 bases from V and 6 bases from J, leaving 9 bases between. Germline-derived CDR1 and CDR2 are DFQATT and SNEGSKA (reference sequence). The CDR3 length is 13 residues. The CDR3 DNA is TGCAGTGCTAGGACGGGGAGTAATTCACCCCTCCACTTT. It yields the protein CSARTGSNSPLHF.

This chain joins TRBV15 and TRBJ2-7, with 9 nucleotides matching TRBD2. Per germline, CDR1 LNHNV and CDR2 YYDKDF (reference sequence). Trimming took 3 bases from V and 2 from J; bases not matched to a gene: 8. This CDR3 has 16 residues. This chain's CDR3 is CATSRRGGTDPYEQYF. The CDR3 DNA is TGTGCCACCAGCAGGCGGGGGGGGACTGACCCCTACGAGCAGTACTTC.

The sample holds many counts of this clonotype. The V gene is TRBV9, the J gene TRBJ2-3; D possibly corresponds to TRBD2 (5 bases). V gave up 0 bases and J gave up 2 bases, with 7 bases separating them. The germline V gene encodes CDR1 SGDLS and CDR2 YYNGEE. The CDR3 runs to 14 residues. Here the CDR3 reads CASSVERSTDTQYF. For the CDR3, the DNA is TGTGCCAGCAGCGTAGAGCGGTCCACAGATACGCAGTATTTT.

This clonotype was detected ten times or more. The chain carries TRBV20-1 and TRBJ1-6; weak D call: TRBD1 (6 bases). The CDR3 runs to 13 residues. Per germline, CDR1 DFQATT and CDR2 SNEGSKA (reference sequence). V dropped 6 bases and J dropped 6 bases, with 12 bases sitting between them. The CDR3 DNA reads as TGCAGTGCGCGGACAGCATCTAATTCACCCCTCCACTTT. The encoded protein is CSARTASNSPLHF.

At least ten counts were recorded for this clonotype. The chain carries TRBV20-1 and TRBJ2-7; 7 positions match TRBD2. The CDR3 extends over 13 amino acids. CDR1 and CDR2 from the germline V gene are DFQATT and SNEGSKA (reference sequence). CDR3 coding DNA: TGCAGCGAGCGGGACCAGAAAAACTACGAGCAGTACTTC. It is translated as CSERDQKNYEQYF.

The V and J genes are TRBV20-1 and TRBJ2-7; TRBD2 is a possible D gene (6 bases). The CDR3 has 14 amino acids. Per germline, CDR1 DFQATT and CDR2 SNEGSKA (reference sequence). V lost 1 base, J lost 0 bases, and 10 bases lay in between. The DNA of the CDR3 is TGCAGTGCTAGAGTGGGGAGGAGCTCCTACGAGCAGTACTTC. It encodes CSARVGRSSYEQYF.

This clonotype was counted at least ten times. This chain links TRBV14 with TRBJ1-2, with 7 bases matching TRBD1. The V and J ends lost 4 bases and 4 bases, in that order; junction bases with no gene match: 12. Germline loops: CDR1 SGHDN, CDR2 FVKESK. This CDR3 is 16 amino acids long. CDR3 in amino acids: CASSPQGGRRGYGYTF. As DNA, the CDR3 is TGTGCCAGCAGCCCCCAGGGGGGTCGACGGGGCTATGGCTACACCTTC.

This clonotype was detected many times. This chain links TRBV20-1 with TRBJ2-7; no definite D call. The V end was cut by 3 bases, the J end by 1 base, with 7 bases between. CDR1 and CDR2 (germline): DFQATT, SNEGSKA (reference sequence). There are 12 residues in the CDR3. For the CDR3, the DNA is TGCAGTGCTAGCTGGCAATCCTACGAGCAGTACTTC. This gives the protein CSASWQSYEQYF.

This clonotype was recorded a few times. The rearrangement uses TRBV12-5 and TRBJ1-1; D is unresolved. V shed 2 bases and J shed 5 bases, with 18 bases lying between them. The CDR3 loop spans 16 amino acids. Per germline, CDR1 LGHNT and CDR2 FRNRAP. The CDR3 coding sequence is TGTGCTAGTGGTTTGCAAACGACCCCCGTTGGGACTGAAGCTTTCTTT. The encoded protein is CASGLQTTPVGTEAFF. The whole variable domain, filled in from reference TRBV12-5 and TRBJ1-1, reads DARVTQTPRHKVTEMGQEVTMRCQPILGHNTVFWYRQTMMQGLELLAYFRNRAPLDDSGMPKDRFSAEMPDATLATLKIQPSEPRDSAVYFCASGLQTTPVGTEAFFGQGTRLTVV.

The CDR3 protein is CASSSDIGELFF. In DNA form, the CDR3 reads TGTGCCAGTAGTAGTGACATCGGGGAGCTGTTTTTT. This chain links TRBV19 with TRBJ2-2; D unclear. This CDR3 has 12 residues. The germline V gene has CDR1 LNHDA and CDR2 SQIVND (reference sequence). V gave up 4 bases and J gave up 7 bases, with 7 bases separating them.

This clonotype was picked up many times. The CDR3 sequence: CASSLAQRGGYTF. The CDR3, as DNA: TGTGCCAGCAGTTTAGCCCAACGCGGTGGCTACACCTTC. V gene TRBV12-3 or TRBV12-4 combines with J gene TRBJ1-2; D uncertain. There are 13 residues in the CDR3. The V gene lost 0 bases and the J gene lost 7 bases, with 9 bases spanning the gap.

This rearrangement joins TRBV3-1 to TRBJ2-7; D possibly uses TRBD1 or TRBD2 (5 bases each). CDR3 length: 15 residues. Trimming pared 3 bases from V and 6 bases from J, leaving 18 bases between. CDR1 and CDR2 (germline): LGHDT, YNNKEL (reference sequence). DNA for the CDR3: TGTGCCAGCAGCCAGGGGGTTCAGGGACGGGGCGAGCAGTACTTC. Translated, it gives CASSQGVQGRGEQYF.

On this clonotype: A clone one base away is much larger, so this may be a read error. The chain carries TRBV11-2 and TRBJ2-2; a weak D match, TRBD2 (5 bases). The germline V gene has CDR1 SGHAT and CDR2 FQNNGV. The CDR3 length is 15 residues. CDR3 sequence reads: CASSPLAVNTVELFF. The CDR3 DNA is TGTGCCAGCAGCCCCCTAGCCGTGAACACCGTGGAGCTGTTTTTT.

Comment on this clonotype: This could be a read error, since a much larger clone is one nucleotide away. V is TRBV6-5 and J is TRBJ1-1, with D perhaps TRBD1 (6 bases). V was cut by 2 bases and J by 3 bases, with 7 bases left in between. The CDR3 is made up of 13 amino acids. Germline CDR1 MNHEY, CDR2 SVGAGI. The CDR3 DNA sequence: TGTGCCAGCAGTTACCAGGGGCACACTGAAGCTTTCTTT. Its protein is CASSYQGHTEAFF.

Worth noting for this clonotype: This CDR3 fails to terminate in the conserved phenylalanine or tryptophan, so it likely reflects a read error. This CDR3 is CASDRAEQYS. CDR3 DNA: TGTGCCAGCGACCGAGCCGAGCAGTACTCC. The chain links TRBV6-5 to TRBJ2-7; D ambiguous. Trimming removed 8 bases at V and 6 bases at J, with 8 bases between. CDR1 is MNHEY and CDR2 is SVGAGI in the germline V gene. CDR3 length: 10 residues.